This TCR beta chain was found in a study of blood T cell repertoires in COVID-19. As for this clone: Germline is not matched at one junction end, which may reflect a read error.

Here immunoSEQ multiplex PCR was the method, and the copy in TCRdb shows in-frame clones only, minus some. The profile shows hundreds of thousands of clones, 86% of them singletons. The clonotype originates from a woman aged 50 to 65 who had recovered from COVID-19. The sample taken for sequencing was PBMCs or T cells enriched from blood (not recorded which).

The CDR3 DNA reads TGTGCCAGCAGCGTAGCCCCTAAAGATACCCAGTACTTC. It codes for CASSVAPKDTQYF. This chain uses TRBV9 with TRBJ2-5, with D unclear. This CDR3 comprises 13 residues. Per the germline V gene, CDR1 is SGDLS and CDR2 is YYNGEE. The complete variable domain, with remaining parts taken from reference TRBV9 and TRBJ2-5, reads DSGVTQTPKHLITATGQRVTLRCSPRSGDLSVYWYQQSLDQGLQFLIQYYNGEERAKGNILERFSAQQFPDLHSELNLSSLELGDSALYFCASSVAPKDTQYFGPGTRLLVL.